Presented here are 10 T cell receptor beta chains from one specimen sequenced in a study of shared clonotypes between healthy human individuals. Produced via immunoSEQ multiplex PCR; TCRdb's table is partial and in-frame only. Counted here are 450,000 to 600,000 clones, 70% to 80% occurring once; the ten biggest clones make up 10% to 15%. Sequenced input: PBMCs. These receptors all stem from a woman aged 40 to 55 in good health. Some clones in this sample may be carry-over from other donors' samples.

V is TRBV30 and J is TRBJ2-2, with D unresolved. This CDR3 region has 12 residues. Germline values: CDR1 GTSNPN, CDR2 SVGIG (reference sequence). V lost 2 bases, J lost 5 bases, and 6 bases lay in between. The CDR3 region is CAWSFGTGELFF. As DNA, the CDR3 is TGTGCCTGGAGTTTTGGTACCGGGGAGCTGTTTTTT.

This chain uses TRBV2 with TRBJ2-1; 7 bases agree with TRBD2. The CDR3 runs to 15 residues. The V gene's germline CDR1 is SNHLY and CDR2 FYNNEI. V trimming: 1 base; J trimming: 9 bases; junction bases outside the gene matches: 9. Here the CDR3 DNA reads TGTGCCAGCAGTGAAGAGGGCGGCGGGACTACTGAGCAGTTCTTC. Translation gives CASSEEGGGTTEQFF.

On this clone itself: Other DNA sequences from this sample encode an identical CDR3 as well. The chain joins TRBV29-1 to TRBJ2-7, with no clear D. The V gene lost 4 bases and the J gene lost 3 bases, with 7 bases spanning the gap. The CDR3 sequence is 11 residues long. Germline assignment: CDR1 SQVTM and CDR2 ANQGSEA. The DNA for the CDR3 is TGCAGCGTTGTTGGCAGCTACGAGCAGTACTTC. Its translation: CSVVGSYEQYF.

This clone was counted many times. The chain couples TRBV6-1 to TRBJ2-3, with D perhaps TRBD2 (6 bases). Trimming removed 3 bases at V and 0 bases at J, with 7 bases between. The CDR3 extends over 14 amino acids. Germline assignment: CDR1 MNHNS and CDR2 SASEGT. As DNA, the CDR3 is TGTGCCAGCAGTGACGGGGGAAGCACAGATACGCAGTATTTT. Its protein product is CASSDGGSTDTQYF.

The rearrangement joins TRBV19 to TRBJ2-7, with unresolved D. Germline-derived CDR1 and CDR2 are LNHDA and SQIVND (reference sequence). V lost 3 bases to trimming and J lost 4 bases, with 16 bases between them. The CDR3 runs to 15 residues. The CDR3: CASSMSLQTEYEQYF. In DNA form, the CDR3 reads TGTGCCAGTAGTATGAGTCTCCAGACCGAATACGAGCAGTACTTC.

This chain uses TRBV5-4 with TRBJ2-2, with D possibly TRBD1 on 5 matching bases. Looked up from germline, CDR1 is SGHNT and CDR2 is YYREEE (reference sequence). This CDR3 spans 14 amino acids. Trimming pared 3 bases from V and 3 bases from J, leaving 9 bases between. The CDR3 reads CASSYDSHTGELFF. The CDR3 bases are TGTGCCAGCAGCTATGACAGTCACACCGGGGAGCTGTTTTTT.

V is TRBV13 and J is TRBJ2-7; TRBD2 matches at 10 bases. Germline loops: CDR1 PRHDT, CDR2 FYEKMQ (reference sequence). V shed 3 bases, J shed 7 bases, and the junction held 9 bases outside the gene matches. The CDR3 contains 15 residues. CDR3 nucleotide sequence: TGTGCCAGCAGCTTCCTAGCGGGAGTTGCCAGGGAGCAGTACTTC. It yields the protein CASSFLAGVAREQYF. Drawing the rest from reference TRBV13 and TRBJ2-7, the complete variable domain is AAGVIQSPRHLIKEKRETATLKCYPIPRHDTVYWYQQGPGQDPQFLISFYEKMQSDKGSIPDRFSAQQFSDYHSELNMSSLELGDSALYFCASSFLAGVAREQYFGPGTRLTVT.

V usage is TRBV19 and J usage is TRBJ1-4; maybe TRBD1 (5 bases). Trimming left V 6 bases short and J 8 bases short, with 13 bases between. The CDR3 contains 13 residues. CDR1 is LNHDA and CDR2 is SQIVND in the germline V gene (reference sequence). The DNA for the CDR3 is TGTGCCAGTAGCCCAGGGTTGTGGGAAAAACTGTTTTTT. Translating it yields CASSPGLWEKLFF.

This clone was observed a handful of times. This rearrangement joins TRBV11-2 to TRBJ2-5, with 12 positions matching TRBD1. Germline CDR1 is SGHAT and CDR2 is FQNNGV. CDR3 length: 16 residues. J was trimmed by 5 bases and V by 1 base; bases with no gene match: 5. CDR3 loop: CASSLVGTGGRETQYF. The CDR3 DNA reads TGTGCCAGCAGCTTAGTCGGGACAGGGGGCCGGGAGACCCAGTACTTC.

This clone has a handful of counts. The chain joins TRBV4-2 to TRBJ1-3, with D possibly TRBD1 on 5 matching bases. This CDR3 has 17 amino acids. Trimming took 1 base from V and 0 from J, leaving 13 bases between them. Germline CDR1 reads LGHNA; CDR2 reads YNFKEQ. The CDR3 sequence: CASSQARQQHSGNTIYF. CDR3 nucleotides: TGTGCCAGCAGCCAAGCTAGACAGCAACACTCTGGAAACACCATATATTTT.